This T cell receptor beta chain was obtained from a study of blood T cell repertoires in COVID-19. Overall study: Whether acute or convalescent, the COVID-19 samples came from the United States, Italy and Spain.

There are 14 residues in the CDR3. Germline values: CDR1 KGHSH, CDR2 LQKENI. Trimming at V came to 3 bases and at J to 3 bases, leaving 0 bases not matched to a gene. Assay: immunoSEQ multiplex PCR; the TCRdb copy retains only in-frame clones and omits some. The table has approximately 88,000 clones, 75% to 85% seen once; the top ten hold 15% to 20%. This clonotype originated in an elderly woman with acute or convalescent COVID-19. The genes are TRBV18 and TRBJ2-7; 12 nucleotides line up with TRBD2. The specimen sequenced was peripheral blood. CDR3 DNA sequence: TGTGCCAGCTCACCGGGACTAGCGGGCTACGAGCAGTACTTC. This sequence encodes CASSPGLAGYEQYF.